This is a list of T cell receptor beta chains from one sample in a study of cytomegalovirus exposure and HLA in healthy donors. TCRdb's copy holds only in-frame clones and misses some; the assay was immunoSEQ multiplex PCR. This sample carries about 160,000 clones, approximately 80% of them seen once, and the ten largest clones take around 2%. Sample: PBMCs. All receptors come from a man aged 45-65 years in good health and CMV-seropositive. CDR3s include the opening cysteine and the closing phenylalanine or tryptophan. The D gene is left open where the match is weak. Part of the rows lack a size; the others show once, few, many or a class for expanded clones.

d_call: .
j_call: TRBJ1-6
clone_size: .
v_call: TRBV5-5
cdr3_nt: TGTGCCAGCAGCTTGGGTACAGGGAATTCACCCCTCCACTTT
cdr3_aa: CASSLGTGNSPLHF

d_call: TRBD1
j_call: TRBJ2-7
clone_size: once
v_call: TRBV7-9
cdr3_nt: TGTGCCAGCACCTCAGGACAGGGGGTGAACGAGCAGTACTTC
cdr3_aa: CASTSGQGVNEQYF

d_call: TRBD1
j_call: TRBJ2-7
clone_size: .
v_call: TRBV4-3
cdr3_nt: TGCGCCAGCAGCCGGGACAGGGATTTCGGAGAGCAGTACTTC
cdr3_aa: CASSRDRDFGEQYF

d_call: TRBD1
j_call: TRBJ2-7
clone_size: .
v_call: TRBV28
cdr3_nt: TGTGCCAGCAGGGGGGACAGTCCCTACGAGCAGTACTTC
cdr3_aa: CASRGDSPYEQYF

d_call: .
j_call: TRBJ1-4
clone_size: .
v_call: TRBV5-1
cdr3_nt: TGCGCCAGCCGGGTAGCACCAACTAATGAAAAACTGTTTTTT
cdr3_aa: CASRVAPTNEKLFF

d_call: .
j_call: TRBJ1-6
clone_size: .
v_call: TRBV7-9
cdr3_nt: TGTGCCAGCAGCTCGGGGACACCTAGCTCCTATAATTCACCCCTCCACTTT
cdr3_aa: CASSSGTPSSYNSPLHF

d_call: .
j_call: TRBJ2-1
clone_size: .
v_call: TRBV4-1
cdr3_nt: TGCGCCAGCAGCCCCTTCGCTGGGGGGAATGAGCAGTTCTTC
cdr3_aa: CASSPFAGGNEQFF

d_call: TRBD1
j_call: TRBJ1-5
clone_size: .
v_call: TRBV19
cdr3_nt: TGTGCCAGTAGCGGGACAGGGGGCTGGGATCAGCCCCAGCATTTT
cdr3_aa: CASSGTGGWDQPQHF

d_call: .
j_call: TRBJ1-2
clone_size: .
v_call: TRBV5-1
cdr3_nt: TGCGCCAGCAGCCCCGGGCCGACAGTCGGAGAGGCTAACTATGGCTACACCTTC
cdr3_aa: CASSPGPTVGEANYGYTF

d_call: .
j_call: TRBJ2-5
clone_size: .
v_call: TRBV28
cdr3_nt: TGTGCCAGCAGTCGCCAGATTCAAGAGACCCAGTACTTC
cdr3_aa: CASSRQIQETQYF

d_call: TRBD2
j_call: TRBJ2-5
clone_size: .
v_call: TRBV27
cdr3_nt: TGTGCCAGCAGTTTATCGCCCTTACTAGCGACTATTCGGGAGACCCAGTACTTC
cdr3_aa: CASSLSPLLATIRETQYF

d_call: TRBD2
j_call: TRBJ2-2
clone_size: .
v_call: TRBV5-1
cdr3_nt: TGCGCCAGCAGCTTAGCGGGGGCCCCGAACACCGGGGAGCTGTTTTTT
cdr3_aa: CASSLAGAPNTGELFF

d_call: .
j_call: TRBJ1-5
clone_size: .
v_call: TRBV7-6
cdr3_nt: TGTGCCAGCAGCTTAGATCGGGGGGTCAATCAGCCCCAGCATTTT
cdr3_aa: CASSLDRGVNQPQHF

d_call: TRBD2
j_call: TRBJ2-2
clone_size: .
v_call: TRBV5-1
cdr3_nt: TGCGCCAGCAGCTTATCCGGGACTAGCGGGGGGGCGAACACCGGGGAGCTGTTTTTT
cdr3_aa: CASSLSGTSGGANTGELFF

d_call: .
j_call: TRBJ2-2
clone_size: .
v_call: TRBV18
cdr3_nt: TGTGCCAGCTCACCGATGGCGGGGGCCAACACCGGGGAGCTGTTTTTT
cdr3_aa: CASSPMAGANTGELFF

d_call: .
j_call: TRBJ1-4
clone_size: .
v_call: TRBV7-8
cdr3_nt: TGTGCCAGCAGCTTAGATCTCGGCAGGGGTGAAAAACTGTTTTTT
cdr3_aa: CASSLDLGRGEKLFF

d_call: TRBD1
j_call: TRBJ2-7
clone_size: .
v_call: TRBV6-6
cdr3_nt: TGTGCCAGCAGGCACCCTGACAGGGGAGACTACGAGCAGTACTTC
cdr3_aa: CASRHPDRGDYEQYF

d_call: .
j_call: TRBJ2-3
clone_size: once
v_call: TRBV7-2
cdr3_nt: TGTGCCAGCAGCTTAGCTTTTTCTAGCACAGATACGCAGTATTTT
cdr3_aa: CASSLAFSSTDTQYF

d_call: .
j_call: TRBJ1-6
clone_size: .
v_call: TRBV30
cdr3_nt: TGTGCCTGGAGCGACAGTAGTTGGTCCTATAATTCACCCCTCCACTTT
cdr3_aa: CAWSDSSWSYNSPLHF

d_call: .
j_call: TRBJ1-1
clone_size: .
v_call: TRBV27
cdr3_nt: TGTGCCAGCAGGAACCTGGACAGTTCCGTGCCTTTCTTT
cdr3_aa: CASRNLDSSVPFF

d_call: TRBD2
j_call: TRBJ2-3
clone_size: .
v_call: TRBV7-9
cdr3_nt: TGTGCCAGCAGCGAGGGACTAGCCACAGATACGCAGTATTTT
cdr3_aa: CASSEGLATDTQYF

d_call: TRBD1
j_call: TRBJ1-2
clone_size: .
v_call: TRBV5-1
cdr3_nt: TGCGCCAGCAGCTTGGGGGACAGGTATGGCGGCTACACCTTC
cdr3_aa: CASSLGDRYGGYTF

d_call: TRBD1
j_call: TRBJ1-2
clone_size: .
v_call: TRBV4-2
cdr3_nt: TGTGCCAGCAGCGACACAGGGGGCGTAGGAGGCTACACCTTC
cdr3_aa: CASSDTGGVGGYTF

d_call: .
j_call: TRBJ1-2
clone_size: once
v_call: TRBV25-1
cdr3_nt: TGTGCCAGCAGTGTATCTTTGGGCTACACCTTC
cdr3_aa: CASSVSLGYTF

d_call: .
j_call: TRBJ1-2
clone_size: few
v_call: TRBV4-3
cdr3_nt: TGCGCCAGCAGCCAAGGTTCGGTTGGCGGGAATGGCTACACCTTC
cdr3_aa: CASSQGSVGGNGYTF

d_call: .
j_call: TRBJ2-7
clone_size: few
v_call: TRBV11-2
cdr3_nt: TGTGCCAGCAGCTTAGACCTTTGGGCGGACACCTACGAGCAGTACTTC
cdr3_aa: CASSLDLWADTYEQYF

d_call: TRBD1
j_call: TRBJ2-7
clone_size: .
v_call: TRBV29-1
cdr3_nt: TGCAGCGTTTCTAAGGGGACAGGGGGCTACGAGCAGTACTTC
cdr3_aa: CSVSKGTGGYEQYF

d_call: TRBD2
j_call: TRBJ2-7
clone_size: .
v_call: TRBV6-1
cdr3_nt: TGTGCCAGCAGTGAAAGGGGCGGGAGCGAGCAGTACTTC
cdr3_aa: CASSERGGSEQYF

d_call: TRBD2
j_call: TRBJ2-1
clone_size: .
v_call: TRBV2
cdr3_nt: TGTGCCAGCAGTGAAGCGCTTGTAGGCGGGGGGTCCTACAATGAGCAGTTCTTC
cdr3_aa: CASSEALVGGGSYNEQFF

d_call: .
j_call: TRBJ2-1
clone_size: once
v_call: TRBV4-1
cdr3_nt: TGCGCCAGCAGCCCAATACCAGGTGGGACTTCCTACAATGAGCAGTTCTTC
cdr3_aa: CASSPIPGGTSYNEQFF

d_call: .
j_call: TRBJ1-6
clone_size: few
v_call: TRBV5-7
cdr3_nt: TGTGCCAGCAGCTTCGGTGCCGTAGAGGTCCGGTCACCCCTCCACTTT
cdr3_aa: CASSFGAVEVRSPLHF

d_call: .
j_call: TRBJ2-5
clone_size: few
v_call: TRBV2
cdr3_nt: TGTGCCAGCGCCCCAGGTGGGGGGGCGCGAGAAGAGACCCAGTACTTC
cdr3_aa: CASAPGGGAREETQYF

d_call: TRBD1
j_call: TRBJ2-7
clone_size: once
v_call: TRBV5-4
cdr3_nt: TGTGCCAGCAGCCCGTCGACAGGGGGGTACGAGCAGTACTTC
cdr3_aa: CASSPSTGGYEQYF

d_call: .
j_call: TRBJ1-1
clone_size: .
v_call: TRBV29-1
cdr3_nt: TGCAGCGTTGAGACAGCAGGGGCGGATGAAGCTTTCTTT
cdr3_aa: CSVETAGADEAFF

d_call: .
j_call: TRBJ2-7
clone_size: few
v_call: TRBV5-8
cdr3_nt: TGTGCCAGCAGCTATACAGGGAACAACGAGCAGTACTTC
cdr3_aa: CASSYTGNNEQYF

d_call: .
j_call: TRBJ2-5
clone_size: .
v_call: TRBV9
cdr3_nt: TGTGCCAGCAGCGTAGTCGGCAGCAGGCAAGAGACCCAGTACTTC
cdr3_aa: CASSVVGSRQETQYF